These 20 T cell receptor beta chains came from one sample sequenced in a study of tumor and adjacent non-tumor tissue in lung cancer. The template was RNA from unsorted bulk tissue. This non-tumor lung sample came from over 3 cm beyond the tumor edge. The library came from three nested PCR rounds adapted from ARM-PCR protocols. MiXCR, run by TCRdb on the multiplex PCR reads, gives a single entry per CDR3 protein. The sample consists of more than 55,000 distinct CDR3 sequences, roughly 57% of them appearing once. The specimen sequenced was distant non-tumor lung tissue. These receptors were obtained from a man between 65 and 85 years old with non-small cell lung cancer.

This chain uses TRBV11-2 with TRBJ2-6; D is possibly TRBD1 (7 bases). Trimming left V 4 bases short and J 4 bases short, with 17 bases between. The CDR3 runs to 17 residues. Germline V CDR1 and CDR2: SGHAT, FQNNGV. The CDR3 DNA sequence: TGTGCCAGCAGCTACCAGGGGGGTAGCTCCGGGGCCAACGTCCTGACTTTC. Its translation is CASSYQGGSSGANVLTF.

This clonotype was counted at least ten times. V gene TRBV29-1 combines with J gene TRBJ1-3; D may be TRBD1 (5 bases). V was pared by 4 bases and J by 4 bases, with 23 bases between. Per the germline V gene, CDR1 is SQVTM and CDR2 is ANQGSEA. This CDR3 has 17 residues. The CDR3: CSVGLPGTSLVGNTIYF. Here the CDR3 DNA reads TGCAGCGTTGGACTGCCCGGGACGTCTCTGGTCGGAAACACCATATATTTT.

A note on this clonotype: This may arise from a read error, as a much more abundant clone is one base away. V gene TRBV5-1 combines with J gene TRBJ2-5; D is ambiguous. The CDR3 extends over 13 amino acids. Germline CDR1 is SGHRS and CDR2 is YFSETQ. V was shortened by 0 bases and J by 5 bases, with 8 bases between the two germline ends. DNA for the CDR3: TGCGCCAGCAGCTTGGATCCGGCGGAGACCCAGTACTTC. Translating gives CASSLDPAETQYF.

The chain recombines TRBV28 with TRBJ1-5; D not certain. The CDR3 totals 16 residues. V lost 11 bases and J 4 bases, leaving 24 bases between the germline ends. Germline V CDR1 and CDR2: MDHEN, SYDVKM. The CDR3 coding sequence is TGTGCCGCCCAAACTCGGAGACATGGGCAAAATCAGCCCCAGCATTTT. Protein: CAAQTRRHGQNQPQHF. Together with reference TRBV28 and TRBJ1-5, the CDR3 gives the full variable domain: DVKVTQSSRYLVKRTGEKVFLECVQDMDHENMFWYRQDPGLGLRLIYFSYDVKMKEKGDIPEGYSVSREKKERFSLILESASTNQTSMYLCAAQTRRHGQNQPQHFGDGTRLSIL.

About this clonotype: Given a much more abundant clone one base away, this may be a read error. The rearrangement uses TRBV24-1 and TRBJ2-3; 9 positions match TRBD2. The germline gives CDR1 KGHDR, CDR2 SFDVKD. The CDR3 runs 15 residues. The CDR3 DNA reads TGTGCCACCAGTGATCGTAGCGGGAGCACAGGTACGCAGTATTTT. Translating it yields CATSDRSGSTGTQYF.

This rearrangement joins TRBV24-1 to TRBJ2-6; D tentatively fits TRBD1 or TRBD2 (5 bases each). The V end lost 11 bases, the J end lost 17 bases, and 27 bases lay between the germline ends. CDR3 length: 14 residues. Germline V gene sequence: CDR1 KGHDR, CDR2 SFDVKD. This CDR3 is CAIERTPGANVVTF. DNA for the CDR3: TGTGCCATCGAACGGACTCCCGGGGCCAACGTGGTGACTTTC.

A remark on this clonotype: Given a much more abundant clone one base away, this may be a read error. The chain combines TRBV10-2 with TRBJ2-1; the D gene is possibly TRBD1 (6 bases). Germline CDR1 and CDR2: WSHSY and SAAADI. The length of the CDR3 is 13 residues. The CDR3 is CVSSALGANEQFF. The CDR3, as DNA: TGCGTCAGCAGTGCATTGGGGGCCAATGAGCAGTTCTTC.

As to this clonotype: This clone may be a read error of a much larger clone one base away. This chain joins TRBV4-1 and TRBJ1-3; D is unclear. Between the trimmed V and J ends, which lost 0 bases and 12 bases, there was a span of 6 bases. Germline lookup yields CDR1 MGHRA and CDR2 YSYEKL. CDR3 length: 11 residues. CDR3 residues: CASSQDYIIYF. CDR3 bases: TGCGCCAGCAGCCAAGATTACATCATATATTTT.

In nucleotides, the CDR3 is TGTGCCAGCAGCACAAGGCCCTCCTACGAGCAGTACTTC. Its translation is CASSTRPSYEQYF. The V and J genes are TRBV7-9 and TRBJ2-7; unclear D gene. The germline CDR1 and CDR2 sequences are SEHNR and FQNEAQ (reference sequence). There are 13 residues in the CDR3. V lost 5 bases to trimming and J lost 0 bases, with 8 bases between them.

The CDR3 bases are TGTGCCAGCAGGCCACATGGTCAGGGGACCCAGTACTTC. Translating it yields CASRPHGQGTQYF. The chain couples TRBV11-2 to TRBJ2-5; a weak D match, TRBD1 (5 bases). Germline lookup yields CDR1 SGHAT and CDR2 FQNNGV. The CDR3 runs 13 residues. Trimming pared 6 bases from V and 7 bases from J, leaving 15 bases between.

This clonotype was counted ten times or more. This rearrangement joins TRBV29-1 to TRBJ2-5; D is perhaps TRBD1 (6 bases). Per the germline V gene, CDR1 is SQVTM and CDR2 is ANQGSEA. V was cut by 0 bases and J by 4 bases, with 15 bases left in between. The length of the CDR3 is 15 residues. The CDR3 region has the DNA TGCAGCGTTGAAGATTTCCAGGGGCGCTTAGAGACCCAGTACTTC. Encoded protein: CSVEDFQGRLETQYF.

This clonotype came up many times. The gene calls are TRBV6-2 or TRBV6-3 and TRBJ1-1; TRBD1 is a possible D gene (5 bases). In germline, CDR1 is MNHEY, CDR2 SVGEGT. Trimming took 6 bases from V and 4 from J, leaving 18 bases between them. The CDR3 totals 15 residues. DNA for the CDR3: TGTGCCAGCAGACCACGCCCCGGGGGATTCACTGAAGCTTTCTTT. The encoded protein is CASRPRPGGFTEAFF.

On this clonotype: A much larger clone differs by one base, so this may be a read error. V and J are TRBV12-3 or TRBV12-4 and TRBJ1-1; no definite D call. The CDR3 sequence is 13 residues long. The CDR3 DNA reads as TGTGTCAGCAGTCGAAGACAGAACACTGAAGCTTTCTTT. Protein: CVSSRRQNTEAFF.

To note about this clonotype: The conserved final phenylalanine or tryptophan is absent from the CDR3, which likely points to a read error. The gene calls are TRBV10-3 and TRBJ2-1; D perhaps matches TRBD2 (5 bases). V was trimmed by 8 bases and J by 5 bases, leaving 22 bases between them. The CDR3 has 16 residues. Looked up from germline, CDR1 is ENHRY and CDR2 is SYGVKD. The CDR3 nucleotides read TGTGCCATCGGTCCTACCAGCGGTAGGGAGAACAATGAGCAGTTCCTC. Translating gives CAIGPTSGRENNEQFL.

Concerning this clonotype: At one boundary the junction diverges from the germline segment, which might be a read error. The chain uses TRBV11-2 and TRBJ2-7, with D possibly TRBD1 on 5 matching bases. CDR3 length: 16 amino acids. The germline V gene encodes CDR1 SGHAT and CDR2 FQNNGV. Here the CDR3 reads CASIRPGMGSLYEQYF. Here the CDR3 DNA reads TGCGCCAGCATAAGACCAGGGATGGGCAGTTTGTACGAGCAGTACTTC.

Comments on this clonotype: This may come from a read error, since a much larger clone is one base off. V usage is TRBV10-3 and J usage is TRBJ2-3, with D possibly matching TRBD2 (6 bases). Germline CDR1 ENHRY, CDR2 SYGVKD. Trimming removed 10 bases at V and 1 base at J, with 18 bases between. This CDR3 comprises 15 residues. In DNA form, the CDR3 reads TGTGCCACCTCCCCAGGCAGGAGGGGCACAGATACGCAGTATTTT. It codes for CATSPGRRGTDTQYF.

This chain joins TRBV20-1 and TRBJ2-5; TRBD1 aligns across 9 bases. Germline-derived CDR1 and CDR2 are DFQATT and SNEGSKA (reference sequence). With 6 bases clipped from V and 4 bases from J, the junction kept 18 bases outside the gene matches. This CDR3 has 17 amino acids. The CDR3 protein is CSARTPWGQGRAETQYF. The CDR3 coding sequence is TGCAGTGCCAGAACTCCCTGGGGACAGGGAAGGGCAGAGACCCAGTACTTC.

In this sample, this clonotype turned up once. This chain connects TRBV28 to TRBJ1-1; a possible D gene is TRBD1 (6 bases). CDR1 MDHEN and CDR2 SYDVKM come from the germline V gene. CDR3 length equals 11 residues. The V and J ends lost 9 bases and 11 bases respectively, with 16 bases between them. The CDR3 protein is CASRGGGGAFF. The CDR3 coding sequence is TGTGCCAGTAGGGGGGGTGGGGGGGCTTTCTTT. The variable domain in full, with the rest retrieved from reference TRBV28 and TRBJ1-1, is DVKVTQSSRYLVKRTGEKVFLECVQDMDHENMFWYRQDPGLGLRLIYFSYDVKMKEKGDIPEGYSVSREKKERFSLILESASTNQTSMYLCASRGGGGAFFGQGTRLTVV.

This clonotype was counted a few times. It is likely a read error, because the conserved phenylalanine at the end of the CDR3 is missing. CDR3 residues: CASTSGNSPLHL. The CDR3 DNA sequence: TGTGCCAGCACTTCCGGGAATTCACCCCTCCACCTT. This sequence joins TRBV6-5 and TRBJ1-6; D remains ambiguous. The CDR3 has 12 amino acids. The ends were cut back, 7 bases at V and 7 bases at J, with 8 bases in the middle. Germline lookup yields CDR1 MNHEY and CDR2 SVGAGI.

Details on this clonotype: A much bigger clone sits one base away, suggesting this may be a read error. The chain uses TRBV13 and TRBJ1-2, with D possibly TRBD1 on 6 matching bases. CDR1 and CDR2 from the germline V gene are PRHDT and FYEKMQ (reference sequence). The CDR3 sequence is 13 residues long. Written as DNA, the CDR3 is TGTGCCAGCAGCTTAGGACAGGGAGATGGCTACATCTTC. It codes for CASSLGQGDGYIF. Full variable domain (outside the CDR3, taken from reference TRBV13 and TRBJ1-2): AAGVIQSPRHLIKEKRETATLKCYPIPRHDTVYWYQQGPGQDPQFLISFYEKMQSDKGSIPDRFSAQQFSDYHSELNMSSLELGDSALYFCASSLGQGDGYIFGSGTRLTVV.